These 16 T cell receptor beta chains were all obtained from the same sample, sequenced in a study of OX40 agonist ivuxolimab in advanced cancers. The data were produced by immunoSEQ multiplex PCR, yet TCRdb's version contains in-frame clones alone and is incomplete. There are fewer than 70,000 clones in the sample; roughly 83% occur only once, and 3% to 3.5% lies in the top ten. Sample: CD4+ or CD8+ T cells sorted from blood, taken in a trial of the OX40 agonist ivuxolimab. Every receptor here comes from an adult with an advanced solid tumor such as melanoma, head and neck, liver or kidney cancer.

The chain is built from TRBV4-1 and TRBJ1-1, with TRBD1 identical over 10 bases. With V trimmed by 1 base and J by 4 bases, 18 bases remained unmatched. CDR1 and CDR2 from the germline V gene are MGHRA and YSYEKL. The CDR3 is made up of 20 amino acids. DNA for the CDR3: TGCGCCAGCAGCCAAGTCCTCGCATTCGGACAGGGGGGCCGGCGCACTGAAGCTTTCTTT. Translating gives CASSQVLAFGQGGRRTEAFF.

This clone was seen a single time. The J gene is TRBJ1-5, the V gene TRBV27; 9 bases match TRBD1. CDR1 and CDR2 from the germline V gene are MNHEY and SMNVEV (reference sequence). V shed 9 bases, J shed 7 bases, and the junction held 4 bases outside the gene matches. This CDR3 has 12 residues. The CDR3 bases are TGTGCCAGAGGGACAGGGACCCAGCCCCAGCATTTT. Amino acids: CARGTGTQPQHF.

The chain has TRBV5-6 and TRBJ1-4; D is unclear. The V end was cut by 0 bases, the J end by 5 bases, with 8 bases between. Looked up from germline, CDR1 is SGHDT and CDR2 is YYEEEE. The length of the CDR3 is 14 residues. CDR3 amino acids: CASSLESGNEKLFF. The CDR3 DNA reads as TGTGCCAGCAGCTTGGAGTCGGGAAATGAAAAACTGTTTTTT.

For the CDR3, the DNA is TGTGCCAGCAGCCCGAGGACAGGGGGTATTGACGCTAATGAAAAACTGTTTTTT. Translating it yields CASSPRTGGIDANEKLFF. The chain joins TRBV27 to TRBJ1-4, with TRBD1 matching over 10 bases. This CDR3 is built from 18 residues. Germline V lookup: CDR1 MNHEY, CDR2 SMNVEV (reference sequence). The V segment lost 6 bases and the J segment 3 bases; nucleotides outside the gene matches: 13.

CDR3 sequence (DNA): TGTGCCAGCAGCGTAGACAGGGGAAGAGGCGAGCAGTACTTC. It encodes CASSVDRGRGEQYF. The chain recombines TRBV7-3 with TRBJ2-7; 8 nucleotides line up with TRBD1. CDR1 is SGHTA and CDR2 is FQGTGA in the germline V gene. The CDR3 sequence is 14 residues long. V was pared by 5 bases and J by 6 bases, with 9 bases of the junction left unmatched.

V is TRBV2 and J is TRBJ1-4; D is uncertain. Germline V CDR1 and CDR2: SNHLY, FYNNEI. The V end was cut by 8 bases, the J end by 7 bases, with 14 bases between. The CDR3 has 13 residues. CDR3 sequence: CASVRPGGEKLFF. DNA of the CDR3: TGTGCCAGCGTTCGACCCGGCGGTGAAAAACTGTTTTTT.

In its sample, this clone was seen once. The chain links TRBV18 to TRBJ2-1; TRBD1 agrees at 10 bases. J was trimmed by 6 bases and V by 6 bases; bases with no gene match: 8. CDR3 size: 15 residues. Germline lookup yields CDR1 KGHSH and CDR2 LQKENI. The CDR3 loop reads CASSRGTGAVNEQFF. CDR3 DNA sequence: TGTGCCAGCTCCCGAGGGACAGGGGCGGTCAATGAGCAGTTCTTC. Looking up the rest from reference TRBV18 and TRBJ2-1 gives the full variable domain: NAGVMQNPRHLVRRRGQEARLRCSPMKGHSHVYWYRQLPEEGLKFMVYLQKENIIDESGMPKERFSAEFPKEGPSILRIQQVVRGDSAAYFCASSRGTGAVNEQFFGPGTRLTVL.

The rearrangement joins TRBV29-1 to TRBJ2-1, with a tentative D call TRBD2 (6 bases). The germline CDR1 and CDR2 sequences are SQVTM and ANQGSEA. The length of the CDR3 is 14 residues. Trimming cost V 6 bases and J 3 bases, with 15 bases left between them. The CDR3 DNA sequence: TGCAGCGTCCGACTAGGTGATAACTACAATGAGCAGTTCTTC. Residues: CSVRLGDNYNEQFF.

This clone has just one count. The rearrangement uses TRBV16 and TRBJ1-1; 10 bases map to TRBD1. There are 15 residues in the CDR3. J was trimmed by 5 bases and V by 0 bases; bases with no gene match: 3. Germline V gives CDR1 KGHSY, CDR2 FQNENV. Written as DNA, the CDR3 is TGTGCCAGCAGCCAATCCGGACAGGGGGAAACTGAAGCTTTCTTT. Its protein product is CASSQSGQGETEAFF.

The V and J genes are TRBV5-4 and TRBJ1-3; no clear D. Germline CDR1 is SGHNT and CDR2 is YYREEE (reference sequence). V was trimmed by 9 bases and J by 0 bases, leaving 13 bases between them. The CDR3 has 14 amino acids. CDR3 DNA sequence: TGTGCCACCACCGACCCAAGCTCTGGAAACACCATATATTTT. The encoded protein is CATTDPSSGNTIYF. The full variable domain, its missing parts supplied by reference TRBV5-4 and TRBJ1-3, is ETGVTQSPTHLIKTRGQQVTLRCSSQSGHNTVSWYQQALGQGPQFIFQYYREEENGRGNFPPRFSGLQFPNYSSELNVNALELDDSALYLCATTDPSSGNTIYFGEGSWLTVV.

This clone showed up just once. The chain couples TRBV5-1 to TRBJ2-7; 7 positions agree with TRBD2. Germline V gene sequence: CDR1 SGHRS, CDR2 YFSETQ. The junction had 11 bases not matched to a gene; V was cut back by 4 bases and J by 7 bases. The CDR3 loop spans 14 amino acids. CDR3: CASSDQGGVGEQYF. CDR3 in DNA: TGCGCCAGCAGCGACCAGGGAGGGGTGGGAGAGCAGTACTTC.

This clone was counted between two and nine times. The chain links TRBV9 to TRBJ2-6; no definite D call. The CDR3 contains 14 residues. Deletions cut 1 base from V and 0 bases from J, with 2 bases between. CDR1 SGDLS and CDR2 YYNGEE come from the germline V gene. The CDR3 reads CASSVISGANVLTF. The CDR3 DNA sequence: TGTGCCAGCAGCGTAATCTCTGGGGCCAACGTCCTGACTTTC.

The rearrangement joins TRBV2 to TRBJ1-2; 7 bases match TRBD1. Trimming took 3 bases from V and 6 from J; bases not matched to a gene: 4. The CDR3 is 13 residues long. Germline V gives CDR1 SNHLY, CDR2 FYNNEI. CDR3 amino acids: CASSDPGGDGYTF. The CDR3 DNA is TGTGCCAGCAGTGACCCAGGGGGAGATGGCTACACCTTC. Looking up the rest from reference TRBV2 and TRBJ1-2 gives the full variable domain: EPEVTQTPSHQVTQMGQEVILRCVPISNHLYFYWYRQILGQKVEFLVSFYNNEISEKSEIFDDQFSVERPDGSNFTLKIRSTKLEDSAMYFCASSDPGGDGYTFGSGTRLTVV.

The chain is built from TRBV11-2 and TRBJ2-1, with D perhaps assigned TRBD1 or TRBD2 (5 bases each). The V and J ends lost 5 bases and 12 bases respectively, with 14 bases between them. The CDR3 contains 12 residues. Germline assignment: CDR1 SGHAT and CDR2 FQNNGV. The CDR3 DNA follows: TGTGCCAGCAGCGGTGGGGGATACGGGCAGTTCTTC. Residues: CASSGGGYGQFF.

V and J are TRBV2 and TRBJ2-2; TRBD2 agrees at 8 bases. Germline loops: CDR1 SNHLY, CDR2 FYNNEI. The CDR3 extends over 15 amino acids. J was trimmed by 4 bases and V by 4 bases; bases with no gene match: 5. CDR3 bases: TGTGCCAGCAGTGTGACTAGCGAGGGCACCGGGGAGCTGTTTTTT. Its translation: CASSVTSEGTGELFF.

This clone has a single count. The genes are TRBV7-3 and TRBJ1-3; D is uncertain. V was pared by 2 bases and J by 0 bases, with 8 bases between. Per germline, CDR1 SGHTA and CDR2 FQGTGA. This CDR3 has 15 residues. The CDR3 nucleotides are TGTGCCAGCAGCTTAGCGCCAGACTCTGGAAACACCATATATTTT. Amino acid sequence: CASSLAPDSGNTIYF.